This is a list of T cell receptor beta chains from one sample in a study of T-cell reconstitution after alpha-beta-depleted transplantation in children. TCRdb independently ran MiXCR on the PCR reads; one entry per CDR3 protein. This table holds 700,000 to 950,000 distinct CDR3 sequences, approximately 15% found once. Here the sequenced sample was PBMCs, mostly from graft donor cells, taken 360 days after TCRalphabeta/CD19-depleted stem cell transplant. These receptors were obtained from a male patient younger than 18 who had a stem cell transplant for acute lymphoblastic leukemia, so the T cells may come from the graft donor. Each CDR3 is given with its conserved first and last residue. Fields, in order: V gene, D gene, J gene, clone size, CDR3 protein, CDR3 DNA. The D gene is left open where the match is weak. Clone sizes are given selectively: once, few, many, or a class where the clone is expanded.

v_call: TRBV10-1; d_call: -; j_call: TRBJ2-2; clone_size: -; cdr3_aa: CASSDPTMVGELFF; cdr3_nt: TGCGCCAGCAGTGACCCGACCATGGTCGGGGAGCTGTTTTTT
v_call: TRBV20-1; d_call: TRBD1; j_call: TRBJ1-3; clone_size: few; cdr3_aa: CSAPIGQGFGNTIYF; cdr3_nt: TGCAGTGCCCCGATCGGACAGGGCTTTGGAAACACCATATATTTT
v_call: TRBV10-2; d_call: -; j_call: TRBJ2-2; clone_size: many; cdr3_aa: CASSDGMGVGELFF; cdr3_nt: TGCGCCAGCAGCGACGGAATGGGGGTGGGGGAGCTGTTTTTT
v_call: TRBV12-3/TRBV12-4; d_call: TRBD2; j_call: TRBJ2-7; clone_size: -; cdr3_aa: CASSLPGTSGKDSEQYF; cdr3_nt: TGTGCCAGCAGCCTACCCGGGACTAGCGGGAAAGACTCCGAGCAGTACTTC
v_call: TRBV5-1; d_call: -; j_call: TRBJ2-7; clone_size: few; cdr3_aa: CASSSQVYEQYF; cdr3_nt: TGCGCCAGCAGCTCACAGGTCTACGAGCAGTACTTC
v_call: TRBV7-2; d_call: TRBD1; j_call: TRBJ1-1; clone_size: few; cdr3_aa: CASSPETGTNTEAFF; cdr3_nt: TGTGCCAGCAGCCCGGAGACAGGGACGAACACTGAAGCTTTCTTT
v_call: TRBV7-9; d_call: -; j_call: TRBJ2-4; clone_size: -; cdr3_aa: CASSFDRGIQYF; cdr3_nt: TGTGCCAGCAGCTTCGATCGCGGAATCCAGTACTTC
v_call: TRBV27; d_call: -; j_call: TRBJ2-3; clone_size: -; cdr3_aa: CASSLVAPGDTQYF; cdr3_nt: TGTGCCAGCAGTTTGGTGGCCCCGGGGGATACGCAGTATTTT
v_call: TRBV7-6; d_call: -; j_call: TRBJ2-7; clone_size: -; cdr3_aa: CASSLAWAERGFEQYF; cdr3_nt: TGTGCCAGCAGCTTAGCTTGGGCGGAGAGGGGCTTCGAGCAGTACTTC
v_call: TRBV12-3/TRBV12-4; d_call: TRBD2; j_call: TRBJ2-3; clone_size: many; cdr3_aa: CASSRLASTDTQYF; cdr3_nt: TGTGCCAGCAGTCGACTAGCTAGCACAGATACGCAGTATTTT
v_call: TRBV5-1; d_call: TRBD2; j_call: TRBJ2-1; clone_size: -; cdr3_aa: CASSLGLAASSYNEQFF; cdr3_nt: TGCGCCAGCTCACTGGGACTAGCGGCAAGCTCCTACAATGAGCAGTTCTTC
v_call: TRBV20-1; d_call: -; j_call: TRBJ1-1; clone_size: -; cdr3_aa: CSARSGHLNTEAFF; cdr3_nt: TGCAGTGCTAGATCCGGCCATCTGAACACTGAAGCTTTCTTT
v_call: TRBV5-6; d_call: -; j_call: TRBJ2-1; clone_size: many; cdr3_aa: CASSLTGNHEQFF; cdr3_nt: TGTGCCAGCAGCTTGACAGGGAATCATGAGCAGTTCTTC
v_call: TRBV7-2; d_call: -; j_call: TRBJ2-7; clone_size: few; cdr3_aa: CASSLSLLVGYEQYF; cdr3_nt: TGTGCCAGCAGCCTCTCCTTACTAGTAGGTTACGAGCAGTACTTC
v_call: TRBV5-1; d_call: TRBD1; j_call: TRBJ2-7; clone_size: -; cdr3_aa: CASSLANRGTYEQYF; cdr3_nt: TGCGCCAGCAGCTTGGCTAACAGGGGAACCTACGAGCAGTACTTC
v_call: TRBV20-1; d_call: -; j_call: TRBJ2-4; clone_size: few; cdr3_aa: CSARVDLTSKSTIAKNIQYF; cdr3_nt: TGCAGTGCTAGAGTGGACCTTACTAGTAAAAGCACAATAGCCAAAAACATTCAGTACTTC
v_call: TRBV5-5; d_call: TRBD1; j_call: TRBJ1-5; clone_size: -; cdr3_aa: CASSRGGQWAPQHF; cdr3_nt: TGTGCCAGCAGTCGCGGGGGACAGTGGGCGCCCCAGCATTTT
v_call: TRBV4-1; d_call: TRBD2; j_call: TRBJ2-5; clone_size: -; cdr3_aa: CASSQDRWGHSTSGSGGAETQYF; cdr3_nt: TGCGCCAGCAGCCAAGATAGGTGGGGGCACTCGACTAGCGGGAGTGGAGGAGCAGAGACCCAGTACTTC
v_call: TRBV20-1; d_call: TRBD2; j_call: TRBJ2-6; clone_size: many; cdr3_aa: CSARDRGTSAGANVLTF; cdr3_nt: TGCAGTGCTAGAGATCGAGGGACTAGCGCTGGGGCCAACGTCCTGACTTTC
v_call: TRBV6-1; d_call: -; j_call: TRBJ2-1; clone_size: few; cdr3_aa: CASSPRSSLSYNEQFF; cdr3_nt: TGTGCCAGCAGTCCCCGGTCCAGCCTCTCCTACAATGAGCAGTTCTTC
v_call: TRBV15; d_call: -; j_call: TRBJ1-1; clone_size: -; cdr3_aa: CATSRETNTEAFF; cdr3_nt: TGTGCCACCAGCAGAGAGACGAACACTGAAGCTTTCTTT
v_call: TRBV5-1; d_call: TRBD2; j_call: TRBJ2-7; clone_size: -; cdr3_aa: CASSLATSGGTYEQYF; cdr3_nt: TGCGCCAGCAGCTTGGCCACTAGCGGGGGGACCTACGAGCAGTACTTC
v_call: TRBV29-1; d_call: -; j_call: TRBJ2-2; clone_size: -; cdr3_aa: CSVVSGYTGELFF; cdr3_nt: TGCAGCGTTGTCTCGGGATACACCGGGGAGCTGTTTTTT
v_call: TRBV5-1; d_call: -; j_call: TRBJ2-5; clone_size: -; cdr3_aa: CASSSTGLVKETQYF; cdr3_nt: TGCGCCAGCAGCTCGACAGGACTAGTCAAAGAGACCCAGTACTTC
v_call: TRBV7-8; d_call: -; j_call: TRBJ2-1; clone_size: many; cdr3_aa: CASSYPDYNEQFF; cdr3_nt: TGTGCCAGCAGCTACCCGGACTACAATGAGCAGTTCTTC
v_call: TRBV7-3; d_call: TRBD2; j_call: TRBJ2-3; clone_size: -; cdr3_aa: CASSLIGTSGMAQDTQYF; cdr3_nt: TGTGCCAGCAGCTTAATTGGGACTAGCGGGATGGCTCAAGATACGCAGTATTTT
v_call: TRBV3-1; d_call: TRBD2; j_call: TRBJ2-7; clone_size: few; cdr3_aa: CASSHTNTGSQSYGRSYEQYF; cdr3_nt: TGTGCCAGCAGCCATACAAACACCGGGTCCCAAAGCTACGGGAGGTCCTACGAGCAGTACTTC
v_call: TRBV7-3; d_call: TRBD2; j_call: TRBJ2-1; clone_size: few; cdr3_aa: CASSATLAGVYNEQFF; cdr3_nt: TGTGCCAGCAGCGCGACACTAGCGGGGGTATACAATGAGCAGTTCTTC